This T cell receptor beta chain originates from a study of Ad26.COV2.S vaccination and SARS-CoV-2 variants. As for the study in general: Donor was assigned to the Ad26.COV2.S arm of trial COV1001.

As to treatment: roughly 20 received Ad26.COV2.S at low or high dose, single or two shots; five or six received placebo; per-sample allocation not given. At day 63 after the first vaccine or placebo injection, samples were drawn. The CDR3 length is 18 residues. CDR1 is MNHEY and CDR2 is SVGEGT in the germline V gene. V shed 5 bases and J shed 5 bases, with 27 bases lying between them. TCRdb's table, derived via immunoSEQ multiplex PCR, lists solely in-frame clones and lacks some. Here the sample spans about 420,000 clones, roughly 90% being singletons. V and J are TRBV6-2 or TRBV6-3 and TRBJ1-2; no firm D call. Sequencing was performed on peripheral blood, taken in a trial of Ad26.COV2.S vaccine versus placebo. The receptor's source is a person aged 18 to 65 who received the Ad26.COV2.S COVID-19 vaccine or a placebo. CDR3 sequence reads: CASSDPGRTRMSRYGYTF. CDR3 DNA: TGTGCCAGCAGTGACCCGGGCAGGACCCGGATGTCGAGATATGGCTACACCTTC.